This T cell receptor (beta chain) was observed in a study of technical replicates of blood from a few donors. Profiled with immunoSEQ multiplex PCR; TCRdb holds only in-frame clones, not every one. The sample carries 55,000 to 85,000 clones, about 96% recorded once. CDR3 length: 13 amino acids. The germline gives CDR1 LGHNT, CDR2 FRNRAP. The V end was cut by 3 bases, the J end by 4 bases, with 7 bases between. The rearrangement links TRBV12-5 to TRBJ2-1; D unclear. The clonotype originates from a human donor in good health. The sequencing sample was made of T cells isolated from PBMCs. The CDR3 is CASGLRSYNEQFF. The CDR3 nucleotides read TGTGCTAGTGGTTTACGGTCGTACAATGAGCAGTTCTTC. The full variable domain, in which reference TRBV12-5 and TRBJ2-1 provide the parts outside the CDR3, is DARVTQTPRHKVTEMGQEVTMRCQPILGHNTVFWYRQTMMQGLELLAYFRNRAPLDDSGMPKDRFSAEMPDATLATLKIQPSEPRDSAVYFCASGLRSYNEQFFGPGTRLTVL.